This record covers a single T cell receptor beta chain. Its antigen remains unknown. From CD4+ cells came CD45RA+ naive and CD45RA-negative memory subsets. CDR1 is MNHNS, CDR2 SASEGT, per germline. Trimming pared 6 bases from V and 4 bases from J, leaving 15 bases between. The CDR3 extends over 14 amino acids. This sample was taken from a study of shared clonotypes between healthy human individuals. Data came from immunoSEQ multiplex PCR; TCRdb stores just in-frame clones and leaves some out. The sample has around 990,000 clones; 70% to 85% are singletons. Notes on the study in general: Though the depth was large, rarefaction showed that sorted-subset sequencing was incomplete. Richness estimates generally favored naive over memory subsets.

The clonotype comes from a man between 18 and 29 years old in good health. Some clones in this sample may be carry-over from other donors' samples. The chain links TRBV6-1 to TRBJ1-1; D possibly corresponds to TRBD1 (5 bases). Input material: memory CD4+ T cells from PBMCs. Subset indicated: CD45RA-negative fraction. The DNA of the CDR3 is TGTGCCAGCAGAGGGACCGCTAAGCCCACTGAAGCTTTCTTT. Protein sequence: CASRGTAKPTEAFF.